Listed here are 30 T cell receptor beta chains from one sample, sequenced in a study of neurological immune-mediated disorders. One entry per CDR3 protein, called by TCRdb with MiXCR from the 5' RACE reads. The sample has about 60,000 distinct CDR3 sequences, around 4% seen once. Sequencing input: PBMCs. The receptor set was obtained from a man aged 25-45 years with multiple sclerosis.

This clonotype was observed many times. V and J are TRBV15 and TRBJ1-1; the match to TRBD1 covers 8 bases. The CDR3 is made up of 18 amino acids. Trimming cost V 2 bases and J 0 bases; bases outside gene matches: 11. Germline V gene sequence: CDR1 LNHNV, CDR2 YYDKDF (reference sequence). CDR3 amino acids: CATSRNRGTSFMNTEAFF. In DNA form, the CDR3 reads TGTGCCACCAGCAGAAACAGGGGGACTTCTTTCATGAACACTGAAGCTTTCTTT.

This clonotype was seen repeatedly, ten times or more. CDR3 loop: CSVGEGRSEAFF. CDR3 nucleotides: TGCAGCGTTGGGGAGGGAAGATCTGAAGCTTTCTTT. The chain links TRBV29-1 to TRBJ1-1; unclear D gene. Germline V lookup: CDR1 SQVTM, CDR2 ANQGSEA. This CDR3 region has 12 residues. Trimming cost V 4 bases and J 6 bases, with 12 bases left between them. Drawing the rest from reference TRBV29-1 and TRBJ1-1, the complete variable domain is SAVISQKPSRDICQRGTSLTIQCQVDSQVTMMFWYRQQPGQSLTLIATANQGSEATYESGFVIDKFPISRPNLTFSTLTVSNMSPEDSSIYLCSVGEGRSEAFFGQGTRLTVV.

This clonotype was picked up many times. This chain connects TRBV12-3 or TRBV12-4 to TRBJ2-6; possible D gene TRBD1, 6 bases. CDR3 length: 14 amino acids. Trimming left V 6 bases short and J 2 bases short, with 8 bases between. This CDR3 is CASSTGTGANVLTF. In DNA form, the CDR3 reads TGTGCCAGCAGCACAGGGACTGGGGCCAACGTCCTGACTTTC.

This clonotype has a count of ten or more. The gene calls are TRBV20-1 and TRBJ1-6, with 7 positions matching TRBD1. With V trimmed by 3 bases and J by 9 bases, 8 bases remained unmatched. This CDR3 is built from 14 residues. Germline CDR1 and CDR2: DFQATT and SNEGSKA (reference sequence). The DNA of the CDR3 is TGCAGTGCTAGCCTCAGGGGGGGCGGTTCACCCCTCCACTTT. Protein sequence: CSASLRGGGSPLHF.

This clonotype was detected many times. The V gene is TRBV5-4, the J gene TRBJ1-1; perhaps TRBD1 as D (5 bases). With 4 bases removed from V and 2 bases from J, the gap between germline ends came to 12 bases. Germline V CDR1 and CDR2: SGHNT, YYREEE (reference sequence). CDR3 length: 14 amino acids. CDR3 loop: CASSPRETNTEAFF. CDR3 in DNA: TGTGCCAGCAGCCCCAGGGAAACAAACACTGAAGCTTTCTTT. Full variable domain (outside the CDR3, taken from reference TRBV5-4 and TRBJ1-1): ETGVTQSPTHLIKTRGQQVTLRCSSQSGHNTVSWYQQALGQGPQFIFQYYREEENGRGNFPPRFSGLQFPNYSSELNVNALELDDSALYLCASSPRETNTEAFFGQGTRLTVV.

This clonotype has at least ten counts. J is TRBJ1-1 and V is TRBV20-1; TRBD1 might be the D (6 bases). Trimming left V 5 bases short and J 3 bases short, with 19 bases between. The CDR3 has 15 residues. Germline V gene lookup returns CDR1 DFQATT and CDR2 SNEGSKA (reference sequence). The CDR3: CSASPPQGPYTEAFF. CDR3 in DNA: TGCAGTGCTTCACCCCCACAGGGCCCTTACACTGAAGCTTTCTTT.

The table lists this clonotype with many counts. CDR3 bases: TGTGCCAGCAGCTTCGACGGAGATCAGCCCCAGCATTTT. This gives the protein CASSFDGDQPQHF. V is TRBV7-2 and J is TRBJ1-5; D gene ambiguous. Germline-derived CDR1 and CDR2 are SGHTA and FQGNSA. Trimming cost V 3 bases and J 5 bases, with 8 bases left between them. The CDR3 runs to 13 residues. The full variable domain, completed using reference TRBV7-2 and TRBJ1-5, is GAGVSQSPSNKVTEKGKDVELRCDPISGHTALYWYRQSLGQGLEFLIYFQGNSAPDKSGLPSDRFSAERTGGSVSTLTIQRTQQEDSAVYLCASSFDGDQPQHFGDGTRLSIL.

This clonotype has a count of ten or more. J is TRBJ2-1 and V is TRBV6-1; possible D gene TRBD2, 6 bases. Germline CDR1 and CDR2: MNHNS and SASEGT. V was clipped by 4 bases and J by 7 bases, with 14 bases between them. The CDR3 contains 14 residues. The CDR3 loop is CASSVAGMRNEQFF. The CDR3 DNA sequence: TGTGCCAGCAGTGTTGCGGGAATGAGGAATGAGCAGTTCTTC.

Remarks on this clonotype: A single base separates this from a much larger clone, so it may be a read error. The V and J genes are TRBV13 and TRBJ2-3; D gene unclear. V was clipped by 4 bases and J by 4 bases, with 0 bases between them. The CDR3 has 10 amino acids. Germline V CDR1 and CDR2: PRHDT, FYEKMQ (reference sequence). The CDR3 reads CASSSDTQYF. For the CDR3, the DNA is TGTGCCAGCAGCTCAGATACGCAGTATTTT.

The table lists this clonotype with many counts. DNA for the CDR3: TGCAGTGCTAGGGAGGAGGGGCTGGACACCGGGGAGCTGTTTTTT. Protein sequence: CSAREEGLDTGELFF. The chain has TRBV20-1 and TRBJ2-2, with a weak D call TRBD2 (6 bases). The V end lost 3 bases, the J end lost 3 bases, and 14 bases lay between the germline ends. Germline V gives CDR1 DFQATT, CDR2 SNEGSKA (reference sequence). CDR3 size: 15 residues.

This clonotype was counted ten times or more. The V call is TRBV20-1, the J call TRBJ2-3, with D perhaps TRBD2 (6 bases). The V end lost 0 bases, the J end lost 4 bases, and 11 bases lay between the germline ends. The CDR3 runs 14 residues. CDR1 DFQATT and CDR2 SNEGSKA come from the germline V gene (reference sequence). CDR3 DNA: TGCAGTGCTAGAGATTTCGGGAGTGCAGATACGCAGTATTTT. As protein: CSARDFGSADTQYF.

This clonotype was observed many times. The rearrangement links TRBV5-1 to TRBJ2-2, with no clear D. The ends were cut back, 0 bases at V and 6 bases at J, with 12 bases in the middle. Germline V CDR1 and CDR2: SGHRS, YFSETQ. This CDR3 contains 15 residues. The DNA for the CDR3 is TGCGCCAGCAGCTTGGGCCACTTGGGGTCCGGGGAGCTGTTTTTT. Amino acids: CASSLGHLGSGELFF.

This clonotype was recorded at least ten times. The chain links TRBV24-1 to TRBJ1-5, with 8 bases that match TRBD1. The V and J ends lost 6 bases and 6 bases, in that order; junction bases with no gene match: 6. Germline V gene lookup returns CDR1 KGHDR and CDR2 SFDVKD. This CDR3 is 14 amino acids long. The CDR3 sequence: CATSLAGGLQPQHF. CDR3 DNA sequence: TGTGCCACCAGTTTGGCAGGGGGCCTTCAGCCCCAGCATTTT.

This clonotype was seen many times. The chain carries TRBV29-1 and TRBJ2-1; 8 nucleotides agree with TRBD1. CDR3 length: 15 residues. Looked up from germline, CDR1 is SQVTM and CDR2 is ANQGSEA. Unmatched junction bases numbered 8, after V lost 0 bases and J lost 7 bases. In nucleotides, the CDR3 is TGCAGCGTTGAAGATGGCAGGGGGCAGGGAAATGAGCAGTTCTTC. Protein sequence: CSVEDGRGQGNEQFF.

This clonotype was counted many times. CDR3 DNA sequence: TGTGCCAGCAGCCAAGAGTCCGATGAGCAGTTCTTC. Translated: CASSQESDEQFF. The rearrangement links TRBV3-1 to TRBJ2-1; D uncertain. This CDR3 contains 12 residues. CDR1 and CDR2 from the germline V gene are LGHDT and YNNKEL (reference sequence). V was clipped by 0 bases and J by 8 bases, with 5 bases between them.

This sequence joins TRBV4-1 and TRBJ1-2, with a possible D match to TRBD1 (5 bases). This CDR3 has 15 residues. In germline, CDR1 is MGHRA, CDR2 YSYEKL. The germline V and J ends were trimmed by 4 bases and 8 bases, with 20 bases remaining between them. The CDR3 region has the DNA TGCGCCAGCAGCCTCGGACATTCAACTCCCTCCGGCTACACCTTC. Its protein is CASSLGHSTPSGYTF.

This clonotype has at least ten counts. V gene TRBV5-6 combines with J gene TRBJ1-2, with TRBD1 identical over 12 bases. The CDR3 spans 14 residues. Trimming removed 4 bases from V and 6 bases from J; junction bases left unmatched: 4. Germline V gene data show CDR1 as SGHDT and CDR2 as YYEEEE. In nucleotides, the CDR3 is TGTGCCAGCAGCCGTGGGACAGGGGGCGATGGCTACACCTTC. This encodes CASSRGTGGDGYTF. Based on the CDR3 plus reference TRBV5-6 and TRBJ1-2, the full variable domain is DAGVTQSPTHLIKTRGQQVTLRCSPKSGHDTVSWYQQALGQGPQFIFQYYEEEERQRGNFPDRFSGHQFPNYSSELNVNALLLGDSALYLCASSRGTGGDGYTFGSGTRLTVV.

Remarks on this clonotype: A single base separates this from a much larger clone, so it may be a read error. V is TRBV7-3 and J is TRBJ1-2; D unresolved. With 5 bases removed from V and 0 bases from J, the gap between germline ends came to 10 bases. This CDR3 has 14 residues. Germline V lookup: CDR1 SGHTA, CDR2 FQGTGA. The CDR3 nucleotides read TGTGCCAGCAGCACTTGGACGGCTAACTATGGCTACACCTTC. Its protein is CASSTWTANYGYTF. The variable domain in full, with the rest retrieved from reference TRBV7-3 and TRBJ1-2, is GAGVSQTPSNKVTEKGKYVELRCDPISGHTALYWYRQSLGQGPEFLIYFQGTGAADDSGLPNDRFFAVRPEGSVSTLKIQRTERGDSAVYLCASSTWTANYGYTFGSGTRLTVV.

This clonotype was counted at least ten times. The rearrangement uses TRBV7-9 and TRBJ2-3; D is uncertain. The CDR3 has 14 amino acids. CDR1 is SEHNR and CDR2 is FQNEAQ in the germline V gene (reference sequence). The V and J ends lost 1 base and 3 bases respectively, with 8 bases between them. Written as DNA, the CDR3 is TGTGCCAGCAGCTTAGAGCACCGGACAGATACGCAGTATTTT. Translating gives CASSLEHRTDTQYF.

This clonotype was detected ten times or more. The V call is TRBV6-5, the J call TRBJ2-7; D could derive from TRBD1 or TRBD2 (5 bases each). This CDR3 comprises 15 residues. The germline V and J ends were trimmed by 7 bases and 2 bases, with 18 bases remaining between them. CDR1 is MNHEY and CDR2 is SVGAGI in the germline V gene. The CDR3 reads CASTPGADPTYEQYF. The CDR3 bases are TGTGCCAGCACCCCCGGGGCAGACCCAACCTACGAGCAGTACTTC.

V gene TRBV19 combines with J gene TRBJ1-6, with a tentative D call TRBD1 (6 bases). The CDR3 has 15 amino acids. Trimming pared 5 bases from V and 0 bases from J, leaving 8 bases between. CDR1 LNHDA and CDR2 SQIVND come from the germline V gene (reference sequence). Here the CDR3 reads CASSEGGSYNSPLHF. The CDR3 DNA sequence: TGTGCCAGTAGTGAGGGGGGCTCCTATAATTCACCCCTCCACTTT.

In this sample, this clonotype turned up many times. The rearrangement uses TRBV12-3 or TRBV12-4 and TRBJ1-1, with D maybe TRBD1 (5 bases). The CDR3 has 14 amino acids. Trimming stripped 6 bases from V and 1 base from J, with 12 bases between. The CDR3 DNA reads TGTGCCAGCAGGGTGACAGCCAGGAACACTGAAGCTTTCTTT. It encodes CASRVTARNTEAFF.

This clonotype has at least ten counts. The chain joins TRBV20-1 to TRBJ1-2, with 8 nucleotides matching TRBD1. This CDR3 spans 13 amino acids. The germline V gene encodes CDR1 DFQATT and CDR2 SNEGSKA (reference sequence). This CDR3 reads CSLPDRVNYGYTF. CDR3 DNA: TGCAGCCTACCGGACAGGGTGAACTATGGCTACACCTTC.

This clonotype has ten or more counts. This chain uses TRBV20-1 with TRBJ2-1; possibly TRBD2 for D (6 bases). CDR3 length equals 17 residues. The V end was cut by 0 bases, the J end by 5 bases, with 20 bases between. In germline, CDR1 is DFQATT, CDR2 SNEGSKA (reference sequence). The CDR3 spells CSARDGASTSSHNEQFF. CDR3 coding DNA: TGCAGTGCTAGAGATGGGGCCTCGACTAGTAGTCACAATGAGCAGTTCTTC.

The chain carries TRBV12-3 or TRBV12-4 and TRBJ2-2, with 8 bases matching TRBD2. The CDR3 is 14 amino acids. Trimming removed 5 bases from V and 7 bases from J; junction bases left unmatched: 6. CDR3: CASSPRTSNGELFF. CDR3 nucleotides: TGTGCCAGCAGTCCCAGGACTAGCAACGGGGAGCTGTTTTTT.

There are many counts of this clonotype. This chain joins TRBV12-3 or TRBV12-4 and TRBJ2-3, with 10 bases that match TRBD2. The CDR3 has 15 amino acids. V was clipped by 5 bases and J by 4 bases; unmatched bases: 6. In DNA, the CDR3 is TGTGCCAGCAGTCAGCGGGGGGGCCGGTCAGATACGCAGTATTTT. Translation gives CASSQRGGRSDTQYF.

There are many counts of this clonotype. This sequence joins TRBV5-1 and TRBJ2-5, with a tentative D call TRBD1 (6 bases). The CDR3 totals 14 residues. Trimming pared 1 base from V and 2 bases from J, leaving 9 bases between. Per the germline V gene, CDR1 is SGHRS and CDR2 is YFSETQ. The CDR3 DNA reads TGCGCCAGCAGCTTGACAGGGATTCAAGAGACCCAGTACTTC. Residues: CASSLTGIQETQYF.

This clonotype was seen many times. The CDR3 here is CASSLGTASYNEQFF. CDR3 nucleotides: TGCGCCAGCAGCTTAGGGACAGCGTCCTACAATGAGCAGTTCTTC. This chain connects TRBV5-1 to TRBJ2-1, with TRBD1 matching over 7 bases. CDR3 length: 15 amino acids. J gave up 1 base and V 2 bases, and 3 bases lay outside the gene matches. Germline assignment: CDR1 SGHRS and CDR2 YFSETQ.

This clonotype showed up many times. The rearrangement joins TRBV3-1 to TRBJ2-7; TRBD1 might be the D (6 bases). This CDR3 is 14 amino acids long. Trimming took 4 bases from V and 2 from J, leaving 12 bases between them. CDR1 and CDR2 from the germline V gene are LGHDT and YNNKEL (reference sequence). This chain's CDR3 is CASSPGAGTYEQYF. The CDR3 DNA follows: TGTGCCAGCAGCCCAGGGGCAGGGACCTACGAGCAGTACTTC.

At least ten counts were recorded for this clonotype. This chain connects TRBV6-6 to TRBJ1-1, with unresolved D. Between the trimmed V and J ends, which lost 6 bases and 4 bases, there was a span of 18 bases. Looked up from germline, CDR1 is MNHNY and CDR2 is SVGAGI (reference sequence). The CDR3 loop spans 15 amino acids. CDR3 region: CASSSPHVPATEAFF. DNA for the CDR3: TGTGCCAGCAGCTCTCCTCACGTTCCAGCCACTGAAGCTTTCTTT.